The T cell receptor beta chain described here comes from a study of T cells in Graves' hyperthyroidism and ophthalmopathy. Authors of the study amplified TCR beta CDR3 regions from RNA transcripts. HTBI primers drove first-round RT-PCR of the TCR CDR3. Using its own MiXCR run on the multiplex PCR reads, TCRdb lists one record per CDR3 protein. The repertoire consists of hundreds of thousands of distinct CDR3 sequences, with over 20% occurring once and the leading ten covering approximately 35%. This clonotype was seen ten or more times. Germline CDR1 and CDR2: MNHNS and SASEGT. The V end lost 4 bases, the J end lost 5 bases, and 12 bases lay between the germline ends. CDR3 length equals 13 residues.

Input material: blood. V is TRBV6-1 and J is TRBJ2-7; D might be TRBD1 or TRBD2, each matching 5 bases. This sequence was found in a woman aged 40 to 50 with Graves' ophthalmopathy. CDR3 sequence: CASSAPGTNEQYF. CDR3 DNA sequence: TGTGCCAGCAGTGCCCCAGGGACGAACGAGCAGTACTTC.